The T cell receptor (beta chain) under discussion was sequenced for a study of blood T cell repertoires in COVID-19. Study-wide context: Some COVID-19 samples were acute and others convalescent; all came from the United States, Italy and Spain. The cDNA or gDNA used as material had been derived from T cells, B-cell-depleted T cells, or PBMCs.

There are 13 residues in the CDR3. V lost 7 bases to trimming and J lost 6 bases, with 15 bases between them. Per germline, CDR1 MNHEY and CDR2 SVGAGI. In the original workflow: Scientists estimated how many nucleated cells there were by amplifying reference gene primers. Profiled with immunoSEQ multiplex PCR; TCRdb holds only in-frame clones, not every one. V, J and clone size derive from that table, while D and trimming were established from the DNA sequence. Of about 200,000 clones listed, over 75% were seen once; the top ten hold roughly 4.9%. The chain links TRBV6-5 to TRBJ1-2, with D hard to call. The receptor was derived from a human donor in a cohort sampled during active COVID-19. The sample taken for sequencing was peripheral blood. The CDR3 DNA follows: TGTGCCAGCACCATTGGTGCGAGGAATGGCTACACCTTC. It translates to CASTIGARNGYTF.